These T cell receptor beta chains were read from a single sample in a study of blood T cell dynamics during melanoma immunotherapy. The protocol was immunoSEQ multiplex PCR, while the TCRdb copy is restricted to in-frame clones and leaves out a portion. This table has roughly 15,000 clones, 85% to 90% appearing once. This material consisted of blood, taken from a patient treated with checkpoint blockade. These receptor sequences come from a human donor with melanoma. Both conserved end residues are part of each CDR3. A D gene is named only where the DNA matches it firmly. Clone size is stated in some rows and not others, as once, few, many or a class when expanded.

- | TRBJ2-5 | - | TRBV7-2 | TGTGCCAGCAGCGTTCAAGCGGTTCAAGAGACCCAGTACTTC | CASSVQAVQETQYF
- | TRBJ1-6 | - | TRBV27 | TGTGCCAGCAGTTTGGAGACAGCTAATTCACCCCTCCACTTT | CASSLETANSPLHF
- | TRBJ2-5 | - | TRBV4-3 | TGCGCCAGCAGCCAAGATCTTGGGGTCCCCCGGGAGCAGTACTTC | CASSQDLGVPREQYF
- | TRBJ1-2 | TRBD1 | TRBV15 | TGTGCCACGGCATCGGACAGGGCTAACTATGGCTACACCTTC | CATASDRANYGYTF
- | TRBJ1-4 | TRBD1 | TRBV5-1 | TGCGCCAGCAGCGCTACAGGGGGCGGGATTGAAAAACTGTTTTTT | CASSATGGGIEKLFF
- | TRBJ2-7 | TRBD1 | TRBV6-1 | TGTGCCAGCGGCGGTACAGGGGGCTACGAGCAGTACTTC | CASGGTGGYEQYF
- | TRBJ2-6 | TRBD1 | TRBV27 | TGTGCCAGCAGTCCAGGGGGCTTTAGGGCCAACGTCCTGACTTTC | CASSPGGFRANVLTF
few | TRBJ1-5 | - | TRBV27 | TGTGCCAGCATGCTACAGGGTAACAATCAGCCCCAGCATTTT | CASMLQGNNQPQHF
once | TRBJ1-6 | - | TRBV4-3 | TGCGCCAGCAGCCAAGAAATCAGGGGAGCGTCACCCCTCCACTTT | CASSQEIRGASPLHF
- | TRBJ2-5 | - | TRBV10-1 | TGCGCCAGCTCTCCAGGGGGGGCCGGATCAGAGACCCAGTACTTC | CASSPGGAGSETQYF
- | TRBJ1-3 | - | TRBV9 | TGTGCCAGCAGCGTAGAGTCTCAGGCTGGAAACACCATATATTTT | CASSVESQAGNTIYF
- | TRBJ1-1 | - | TRBV10-1 | TGCGCCAGCAGTGGCGGGTATGACACTGAAGCTTTCTTT | CASSGGYDTEAFF
- | TRBJ2-3 | TRBD2 | TRBV10-1 | TGCGCCAGCAGTGGGAGTACTAGCGGGACAGATACGCAGTATTTT | CASSGSTSGTDTQYF
- | TRBJ1-2 | TRBD1 | TRBV6-6 | TGTGCCAGCACCGTAGGGGGACAGGGCGACTATGGCTACACCTTC | CASTVGGQGDYGYTF
- | TRBJ1-2 | - | TRBV21-1 | TGTGCCAGCAGCAATCAGACCTTC | CASSNQTF
- | TRBJ2-5 | - | TRBV7-2 | TGTGCCAGCAGCTTAGTGCAAGCCAGACAAGAGACCCAGTACTTC | CASSLVQARQETQYF
- | TRBJ1-1 | - | TRBV7-9 | TGTGCCAGCAGCTCCAACGGCGGGGTTTTTACTATAGCTTTCTTT | CASSSNGGVFTIAFF
- | TRBJ1-1 | - | TRBV27 | TGTGCCAGCTCCGACAGGACCCTGAGTGAAGCTTTCTTT | CASSDRTLSEAFF
- | TRBJ2-1 | TRBD2 | TRBV11-2 | TGTGCCAGCAGCTCCGGCCCTAGCGGGGGGGATGGTGAGCAGTTCTTC | CASSSGPSGGDGEQFF
- | TRBJ2-3 | - | TRBV10-1 | TGCGCCAGCAGCGCTGGGGGCCGGGGCACAGATACGCAGTATTTT | CASSAGGRGTDTQYF
few | TRBJ1-2 | - | TRBV5-1 | TGCGCCAGCAGCTTAAACTCTAACTATGGCTACACCTTC | CASSLNSNYGYTF
- | TRBJ2-3 | - | TRBV23-1 | TGCGCCACTGAGCGGTGCACAGATACGCAGTATTTT | CATERCTDTQYF
- | TRBJ2-7 | - | TRBV6-1 | TGTGCCAGCAGTTTTTTCGACCACGAGCAGTACTTC | CASSFFDHEQYF
- | TRBJ2-5 | - | TRBV5-1 | TGCGCCAGCAGCTTGGAGTACCGCGAGACCCAGTACTTC | CASSLEYRETQYF
- | TRBJ2-2 | - | TRBV29-1 | TGCAGCGGTCGCGGGGGCTACACCGGGGAGCTGTTTTTT | CSGRGGYTGELFF
- | TRBJ2-6 | - | TRBV5-1 | TGCGCCAGCAGCTTATCACAGGGAGTAGCTGGGGCCAACGTCCTGACTTTC | CASSLSQGVAGANVLTF
- | TRBJ2-2 | - | TRBV7-8 | TGTGCCAGCAGCTTAGCTCAGAACACCGGGGAGCTGTTTTTT | CASSLAQNTGELFF
- | TRBJ1-3 | - | TRBV7-9 | TGTGCCAGCAGCTTATCCCCGGGGAGCTCTGGAAACACCATATATTTT | CASSLSPGSSGNTIYF
- | TRBJ2-5 | TRBD2 | TRBV7-2 | TGTGCCAGCACCTTGACTAGCGGGGGGGTTTTAAAGACCCAGTACTTC | CASTLTSGGVLKTQYF
- | TRBJ1-3 | - | TRBV9 | TGTGCCAGCAGCGAAATTGAGGCAGGGTCTGGAAACACCATATATTTT | CASSEIEAGSGNTIYF
few | TRBJ2-3 | - | TRBV7-3 | TGTGCCAGCAGCTTATCAGGTTTCACCACAGATACGCAGTATTTT | CASSLSGFTTDTQYF
- | TRBJ1-6 | - | TRBV6-1 | TGTGCCAGCAGCCCCCAGCTTAATTCACCCCTCCACTTT | CASSPQLNSPLHF
- | TRBJ1-1 | TRBD1 | TRBV19 | TGTGCCAGTAGTGGTAGGGGGCGATCGGACACTGAAGCTTTCTTT | CASSGRGRSDTEAFF
- | TRBJ2-1 | TRBD2 | TRBV7-9 | TGTGCCAGCAGTCTAGCGGGGGGGACCAATGAGCAGTTCTTC | CASSLAGGTNEQFF
once | TRBJ2-3 | - | TRBV19 | TGTGCCAGTAGTATAGGGTCGAGAAAGGGGACAGATACGCAGTATTTT | CASSIGSRKGTDTQYF
few | TRBJ1-6 | - | TRBV6-1 | TGTGCCAGCAGTGAGAGTGGAAGATCTGTTTCACCCCTCCACTTT | CASSESGRSVSPLHF
- | TRBJ2-1 | - | TRBV5-4 | TGTGCCAGCAGCCCGAAAGATCAAATCTCCTACAATGAGCAGTTCTTC | CASSPKDQISYNEQFF
- | TRBJ1-2 | TRBD1 | TRBV14 | TGTGCCAGCAGCCCGGACAGGAACTATGGCTACACCTTC | CASSPDRNYGYTF
- | TRBJ2-5 | - | TRBV7-2 | TGTGCCAGCAGCTTCTGGCAAGAGACCCAGTACTTC | CASSFWQETQYF
- | TRBJ2-3 | - | TRBV7-2 | TGTGCCAGCAGCAATTCCTGGGCAGCCTCTAGCACAGATACGCAGTATTTT | CASSNSWAASSTDTQYF
- | TRBJ2-1 | - | TRBV6-5 | TGTGCCAGCAGTTACGGAGGGGGGGTAGTTAGGAATGAGCAGTTCTTC | CASSYGGGVVRNEQFF
- | TRBJ2-2 | TRBD1 | TRBV5-1 | TGCGCCAGCAGCAGGGGACAGGACACCGGGGAGCTGTTTTTT | CASSRGQDTGELFF